This T cell receptor (beta chain) was obtained from a study of somatic mutations in cytotoxic T cells in rheumatoid arthritis. Turning to the study itself: Prior to any treatment and right after diagnosis, patient blood (roughly 30 ml EDTA) was drawn. Among the T-cell populations stained with V beta antibodies, some were separated by flow sorting at nearly 100% purity, including V beta1+ cells whose TCRB was sequenced.

CDR1 and CDR2 from the germline V gene are SGDLS and YYNGEE. Trimming took off 3 bases at V and 0 bases at J, with 13 bases between the two ends. The CDR3 has 15 residues. The authors' processing: Only a few patient CD8+ clones above 1% matched published virus-specific TCRB sequences. TCRdb's copy holds only in-frame clones and misses some; the assay was immunoSEQ multiplex PCR. Clonal size and the V and J genes are those of that table, whereas D and trimming came from the DNA. The sample records approximately 20,000 clones, around 86% being singletons. This sequence joins TRBV9 and TRBJ2-7; a weak D match, TRBD2 (6 bases). This receptor was identified in a man between 18 and 35 years old with rheumatoid arthritis. The material sequenced was CD8+ T cells sorted from blood. The CDR3 loop is CASSGAPGVSYEQYF. In DNA form, the CDR3 reads TGTGCCAGCAGCGGAGCCCCGGGAGTCTCCTACGAGCAGTACTTC.